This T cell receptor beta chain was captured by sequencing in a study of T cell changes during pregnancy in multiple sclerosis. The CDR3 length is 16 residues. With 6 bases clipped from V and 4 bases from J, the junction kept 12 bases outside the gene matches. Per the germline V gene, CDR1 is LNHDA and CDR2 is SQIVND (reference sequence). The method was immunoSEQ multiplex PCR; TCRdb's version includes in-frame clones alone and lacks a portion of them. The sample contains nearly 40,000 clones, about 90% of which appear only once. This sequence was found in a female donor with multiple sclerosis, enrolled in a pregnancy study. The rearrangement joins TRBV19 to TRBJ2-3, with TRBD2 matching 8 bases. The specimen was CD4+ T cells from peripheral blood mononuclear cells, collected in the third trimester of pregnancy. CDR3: CASRYSRAGVADTQYF. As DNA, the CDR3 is TGTGCCAGTAGATACTCTAGAGCGGGAGTCGCAGATACGCAGTATTTT.